The sequence of this T cell receptor (beta chain) was determined in a study of beta chain features in type 1 diabetes. As for the study in general: Across all samples, about 100,000,000 sorted cells were examined.

The CDR3 runs to 14 residues. Germline V lookup: CDR1 MNHEY, CDR2 SVGAGI. The V end lost 7 bases, the J end lost 4 bases, and 16 bases lay between the germline ends. The entirety of the isolated RNA underwent reverse transcription, so expressed TCRB transcripts were sequenced. The table came from immunoSEQ multiplex PCR; TCRdb's copy has only in-frame clones and leaves some out. The sample includes approximately 250,000 clones, over 12% of them seen just once. Each donor gave one heparinised blood draw averaging about 110 mL. Sorting based on CD45RO/CCR7/CD25/CD127/CD95/CD27 separated CD4+ naive, central memory, regulatory and stem cell-like memory cells. Sorted populations were all over 98% pure.

The sequence derives from a woman aged 40 to 49 in good health. The chain is built from TRBV6-5 and TRBJ1-2, with D possibly TRBD1 on 6 matching bases. Sequencing was carried out using naive CD4+ T cells from blood. The CDR3 loop reads CASTPAGGIYGYTF. The CDR3 DNA reads TGTGCCAGCACCCCAGCGGGGGGCATCTATGGCTACACCTTC.